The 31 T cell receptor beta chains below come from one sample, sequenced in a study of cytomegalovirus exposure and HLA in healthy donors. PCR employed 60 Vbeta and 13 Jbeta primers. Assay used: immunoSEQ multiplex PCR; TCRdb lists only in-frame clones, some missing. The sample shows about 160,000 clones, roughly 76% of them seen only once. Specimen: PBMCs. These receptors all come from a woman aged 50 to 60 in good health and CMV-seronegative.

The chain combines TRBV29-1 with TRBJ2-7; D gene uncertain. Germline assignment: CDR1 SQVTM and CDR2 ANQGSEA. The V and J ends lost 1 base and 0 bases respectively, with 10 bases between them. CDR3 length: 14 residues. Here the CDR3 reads CSVEGSGLSYEQYF. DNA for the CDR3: TGCAGCGTTGAAGGCAGTGGTCTCTCCTACGAGCAGTACTTC.

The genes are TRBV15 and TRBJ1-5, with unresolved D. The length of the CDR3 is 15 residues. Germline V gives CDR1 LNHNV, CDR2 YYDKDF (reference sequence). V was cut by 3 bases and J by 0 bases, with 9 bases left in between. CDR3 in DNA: TGTGCCACCAGCAGCAGAATTGATAGCAATCAGCCCCAGCATTTT. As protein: CATSSRIDSNQPQHF.

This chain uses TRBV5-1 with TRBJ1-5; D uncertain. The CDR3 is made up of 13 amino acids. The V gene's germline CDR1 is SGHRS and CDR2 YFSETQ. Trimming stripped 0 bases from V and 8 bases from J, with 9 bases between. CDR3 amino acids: CASSLGGSEPQHF. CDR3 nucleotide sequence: TGCGCCAGCAGCTTGGGAGGGAGTGAGCCCCAGCATTTT.

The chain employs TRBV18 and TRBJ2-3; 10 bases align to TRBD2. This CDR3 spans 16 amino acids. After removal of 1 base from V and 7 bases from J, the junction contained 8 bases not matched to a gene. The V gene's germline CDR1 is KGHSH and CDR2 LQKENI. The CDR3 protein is CASSPLLSSGRNTQYF. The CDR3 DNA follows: TGTGCCAGCTCACCACTACTCTCTAGCGGGAGAAATACGCAGTATTTT.

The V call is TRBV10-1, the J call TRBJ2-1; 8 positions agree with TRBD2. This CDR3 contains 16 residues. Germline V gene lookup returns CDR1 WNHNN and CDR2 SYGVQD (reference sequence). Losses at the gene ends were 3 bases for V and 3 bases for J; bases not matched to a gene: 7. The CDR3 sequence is CASSDEGLGIYNEQFF. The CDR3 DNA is TGCGCCAGCAGTGACGAGGGACTAGGAATCTACAATGAGCAGTTCTTC.

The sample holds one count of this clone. The CDR3 here is CASRTTSGRESEQYF. For the CDR3, the DNA is TGTGCCAGCAGGACTACTAGCGGGAGGGAGAGCGAGCAGTACTTC. The chain is built from TRBV7-2 and TRBJ2-7; 13 nucleotides agree with TRBD2. This CDR3 is built from 15 residues. Germline V gene data show CDR1 as SGHTA and CDR2 as FQGNSA. V shed 6 bases and J 6 bases; nucleotides not matched to a gene: 8.

The CDR3 DNA sequence: TGCAGCGTTGATGCACCGCAGGGCACAGATACGCAGTATTTT. Protein: CSVDAPQGTDTQYF. The chain has TRBV29-1 and TRBJ2-3, with unresolved D. The germline V and J ends were trimmed by 3 bases and 1 base, with 11 bases remaining between them. This CDR3 has 14 residues. Germline-derived CDR1 and CDR2 are SQVTM and ANQGSEA.

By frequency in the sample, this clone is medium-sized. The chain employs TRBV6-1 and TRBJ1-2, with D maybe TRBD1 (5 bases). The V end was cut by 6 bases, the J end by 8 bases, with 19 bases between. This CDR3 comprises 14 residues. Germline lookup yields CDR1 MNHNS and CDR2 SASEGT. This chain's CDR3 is CASSFDSASSGYTF. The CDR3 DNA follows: TGTGCCAGCAGCTTCGACAGCGCCTCCTCGGGCTACACCTTC.

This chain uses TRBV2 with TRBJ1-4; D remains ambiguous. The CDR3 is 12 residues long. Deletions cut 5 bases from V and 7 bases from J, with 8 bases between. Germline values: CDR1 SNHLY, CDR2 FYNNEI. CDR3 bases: TGTGCCAGCAGTTCGCGGGGTGAAAAACTGTTTTTT. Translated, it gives CASSSRGEKLFF. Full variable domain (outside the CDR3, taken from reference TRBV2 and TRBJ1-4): EPEVTQTPSHQVTQMGQEVILRCVPISNHLYFYWYRQILGQKVEFLVSFYNNEISEKSEIFDDQFSVERPDGSNFTLKIRSTKLEDSAMYFCASSSRGEKLFFGSGTQLSVL.

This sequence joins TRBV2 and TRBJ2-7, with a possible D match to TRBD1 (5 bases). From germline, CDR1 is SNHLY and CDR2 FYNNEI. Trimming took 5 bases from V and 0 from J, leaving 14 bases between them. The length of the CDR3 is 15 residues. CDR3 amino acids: CASSFQPRDSYEQYF. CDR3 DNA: TGTGCCAGCAGTTTTCAACCCAGGGACTCCTACGAGCAGTACTTC.

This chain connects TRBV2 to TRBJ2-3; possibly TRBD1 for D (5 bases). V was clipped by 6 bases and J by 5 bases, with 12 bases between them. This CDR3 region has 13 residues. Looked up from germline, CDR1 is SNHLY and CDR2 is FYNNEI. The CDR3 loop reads CASRGAGKDTQYF. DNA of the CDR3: TGTGCCAGCAGAGGGGCAGGGAAAGATACGCAGTATTTT.

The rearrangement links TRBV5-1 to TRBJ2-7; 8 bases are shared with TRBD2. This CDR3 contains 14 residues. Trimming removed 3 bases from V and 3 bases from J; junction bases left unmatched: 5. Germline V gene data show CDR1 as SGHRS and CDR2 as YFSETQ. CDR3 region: CASSSGGSGYEQYF. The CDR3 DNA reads TGCGCCAGCAGCTCGGGGGGGTCAGGCTACGAGCAGTACTTC.

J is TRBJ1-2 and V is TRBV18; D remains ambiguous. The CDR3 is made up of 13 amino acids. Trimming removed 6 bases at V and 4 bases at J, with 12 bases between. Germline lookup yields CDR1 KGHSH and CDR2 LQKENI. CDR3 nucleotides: TGTGCCAGCTCCTCAACCACAGCCTATGGCTACACCTTC. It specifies CASSSTTAYGYTF.

The CDR3 spells CASSLGDRAGETQYF. DNA for the CDR3: TGTGCCAGCAGCTTGGGGGACAGGGCGGGAGAGACCCAGTACTTC. The chain has TRBV5-4 and TRBJ2-5, with 9 bases matching TRBD1. This CDR3 is 15 amino acids long. Germline-derived CDR1 and CDR2 are SGHNT and YYREEE (reference sequence). V dropped 0 bases and J dropped 4; count of bases not matched to a gene: 4.

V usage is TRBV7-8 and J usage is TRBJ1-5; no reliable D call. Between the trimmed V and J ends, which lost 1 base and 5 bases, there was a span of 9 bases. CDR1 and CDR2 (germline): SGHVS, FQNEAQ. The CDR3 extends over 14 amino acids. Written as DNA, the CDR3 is TGTGCCAGCAGCTTAGGATCAGGATATCAGCCCCAGCATTTT. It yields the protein CASSLGSGYQPQHF.

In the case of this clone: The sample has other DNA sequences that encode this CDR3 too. CDR3 DNA sequence: TGCGCCAGCAGCTTGGTTGCAGGGGTCACAGATACGCAGTATTTT. This encodes CASSLVAGVTDTQYF. V gene TRBV5-1 combines with J gene TRBJ2-3; D perhaps matches TRBD1 (6 bases). CDR3 length equals 15 residues. Trimming left V 0 bases short and J 2 bases short, with 10 bases between. From germline, CDR1 is SGHRS and CDR2 YFSETQ. The full variable domain, with the rest looked up from reference TRBV5-1 and TRBJ2-3, is KAGVTQTPRYLIKTRGQQVTLSCSPISGHRSVSWYQQTPGQGLQFLFEYFSETQRNKGNFPGRFSGRQFSNSRSEMNVSTLELGDSALYLCASSLVAGVTDTQYFGPGTRLTVL.

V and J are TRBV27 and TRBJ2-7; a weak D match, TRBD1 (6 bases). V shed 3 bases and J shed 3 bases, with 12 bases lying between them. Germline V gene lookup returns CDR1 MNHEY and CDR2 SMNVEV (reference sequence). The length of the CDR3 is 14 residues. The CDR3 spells CASSFSGARYEQYF. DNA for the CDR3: TGTGCCAGCAGTTTTTCAGGGGCTCGCTACGAGCAGTACTTC.

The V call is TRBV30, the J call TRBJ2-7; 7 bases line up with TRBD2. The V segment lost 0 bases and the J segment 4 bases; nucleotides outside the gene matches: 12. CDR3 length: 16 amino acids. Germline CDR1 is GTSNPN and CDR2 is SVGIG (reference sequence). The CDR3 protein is CAWSVTLALALYEQYF. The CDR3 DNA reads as TGTGCCTGGAGTGTAACTCTCGCACTAGCGTTGTACGAGCAGTACTTC.

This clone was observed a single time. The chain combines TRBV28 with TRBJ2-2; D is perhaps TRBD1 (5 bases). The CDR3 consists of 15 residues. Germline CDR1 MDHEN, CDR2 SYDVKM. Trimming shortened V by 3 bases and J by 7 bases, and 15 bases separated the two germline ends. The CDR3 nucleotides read TGTGCCAGCAGTTTCAGGGCTAGGGCAGTCGGGGAGCTGTTTTTT. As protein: CASSFRARAVGELFF. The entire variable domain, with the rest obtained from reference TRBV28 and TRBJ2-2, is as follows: DVKVTQSSRYLVKRTGEKVFLECVQDMDHENMFWYRQDPGLGLRLIYFSYDVKMKEKGDIPEGYSVSREKKERFSLILESASTNQTSMYLCASSFRARAVGELFFGEGSRLTVL.

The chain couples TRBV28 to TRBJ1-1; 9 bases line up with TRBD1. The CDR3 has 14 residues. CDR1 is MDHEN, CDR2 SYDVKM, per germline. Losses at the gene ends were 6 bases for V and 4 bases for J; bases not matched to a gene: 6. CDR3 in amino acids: CASRGQGLSTEAFF. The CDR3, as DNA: TGTGCCAGCAGGGGACAGGGACTAAGCACTGAAGCTTTCTTT.

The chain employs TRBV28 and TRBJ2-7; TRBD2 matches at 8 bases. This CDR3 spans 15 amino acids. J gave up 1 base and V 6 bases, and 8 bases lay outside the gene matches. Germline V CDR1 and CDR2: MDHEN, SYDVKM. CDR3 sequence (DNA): TGTGCCAGCAGAGGCGGGGGGAGTGGTTCCTACGAGCAGTACTTC. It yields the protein CASRGGGSGSYEQYF.

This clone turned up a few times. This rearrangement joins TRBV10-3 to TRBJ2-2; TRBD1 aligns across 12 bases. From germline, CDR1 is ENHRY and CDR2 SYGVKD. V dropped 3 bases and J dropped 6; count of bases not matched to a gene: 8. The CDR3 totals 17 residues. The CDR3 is CAISDQTGTGGSGELFF. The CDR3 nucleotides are TGTGCCATCAGTGATCAAACCGGGACAGGGGGCTCCGGGGAGCTGTTTTTT.

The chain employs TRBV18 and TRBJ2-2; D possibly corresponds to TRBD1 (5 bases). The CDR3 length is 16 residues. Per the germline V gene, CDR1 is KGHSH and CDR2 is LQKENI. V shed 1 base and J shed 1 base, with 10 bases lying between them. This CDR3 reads CASSPLPGMNTGELFF. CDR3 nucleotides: TGTGCCAGCTCACCACTTCCAGGGATGAACACCGGGGAGCTGTTTTTT.

The CDR3 nucleotides read TGTGCCAGCAGCTTCGGGACAGGGCTCACTTCAGAGACCCAGTACTTC. Its protein product is CASSFGTGLTSETQYF. The V and J genes are TRBV7-6 and TRBJ2-5, with 9 nucleotides matching TRBD1. The CDR3 contains 16 residues. The junction had 9 bases not matched to a gene; V was cut back by 3 bases and J by 4 bases. Looked up from germline, CDR1 is SGHVS and CDR2 is FNYEAQ.

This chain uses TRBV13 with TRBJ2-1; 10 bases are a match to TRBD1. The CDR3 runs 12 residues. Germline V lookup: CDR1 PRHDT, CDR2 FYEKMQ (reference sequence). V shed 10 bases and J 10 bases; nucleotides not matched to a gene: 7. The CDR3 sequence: CATGQGRGEQFF. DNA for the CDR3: TGTGCCACGGGACAGGGGAGAGGGGAGCAGTTCTTC.

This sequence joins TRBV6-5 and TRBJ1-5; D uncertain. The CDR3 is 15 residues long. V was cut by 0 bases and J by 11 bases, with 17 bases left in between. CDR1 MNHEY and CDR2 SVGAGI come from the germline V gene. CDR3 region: CASSYSIGVPGSQHF. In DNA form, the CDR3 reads TGTGCCAGCAGTTACTCGATAGGAGTTCCCGGGTCCCAGCATTTT.

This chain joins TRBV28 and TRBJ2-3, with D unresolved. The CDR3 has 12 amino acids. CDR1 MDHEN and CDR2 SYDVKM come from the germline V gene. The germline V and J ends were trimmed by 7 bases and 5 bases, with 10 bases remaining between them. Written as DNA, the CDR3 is TGTGCCAGCACCCTGGTCGGAGATACGCAGTATTTT. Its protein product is CASTLVGDTQYF.

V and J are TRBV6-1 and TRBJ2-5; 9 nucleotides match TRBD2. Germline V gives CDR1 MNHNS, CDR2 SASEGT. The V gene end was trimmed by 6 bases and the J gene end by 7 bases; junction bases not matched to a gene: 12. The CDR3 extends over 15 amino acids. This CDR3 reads CASSENSGGDGTQYF. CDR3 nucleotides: TGTGCCAGCAGCGAAAATAGCGGGGGCGACGGGACCCAGTACTTC.

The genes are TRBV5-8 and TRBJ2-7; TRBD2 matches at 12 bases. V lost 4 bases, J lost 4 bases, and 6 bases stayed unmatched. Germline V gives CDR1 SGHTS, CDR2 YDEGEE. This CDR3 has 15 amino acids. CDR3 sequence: CASSLGLAGSYEQYF. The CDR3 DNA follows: TGTGCCAGCAGCCTGGGACTAGCGGGTTCGTACGAGCAGTACTTC.

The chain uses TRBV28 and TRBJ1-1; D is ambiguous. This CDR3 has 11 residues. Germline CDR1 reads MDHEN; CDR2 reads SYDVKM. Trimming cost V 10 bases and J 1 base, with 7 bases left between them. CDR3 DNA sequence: TGTGCCACCCGACAGAACACTGAAGCTTTCTTT. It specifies CATRQNTEAFF.

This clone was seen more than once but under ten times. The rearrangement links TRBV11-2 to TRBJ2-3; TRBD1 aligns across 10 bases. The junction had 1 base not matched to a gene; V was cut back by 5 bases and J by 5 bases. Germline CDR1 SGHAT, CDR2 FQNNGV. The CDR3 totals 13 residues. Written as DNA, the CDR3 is TGTGCCAGCAGCAGGGACAGGGGAGATACGCAGTATTTT. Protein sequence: CASSRDRGDTQYF.